This passage covers 27 T cell receptor beta chains from one sample sequenced in a study of blood T cell repertoires in COVID-19. Assay: immunoSEQ multiplex PCR; the TCRdb copy retains only in-frame clones and omits some. The table lists 52,000 or so clones, roughly 80% of them singletons, with around a sixth in the top ten. The sample taken for sequencing was peripheral blood. Receptor source: an older man with active COVID-19.

The J gene is TRBJ1-6, the V gene TRBV27, with 8 nucleotides matching TRBD1. The V and J ends lost 2 bases and 7 bases, in that order; junction bases with no gene match: 7. Germline-derived CDR1 and CDR2 are MNHEY and SMNVEV (reference sequence). CDR3 length: 16 residues. This CDR3 is CASSLVQGEQNSPLHF. The CDR3, as DNA: TGTGCCAGCAGTTTAGTACAGGGGGAGCAGAATTCACCCCTCCACTTT.

Turning to this clone: Other DNA sequences from this sample encode an identical CDR3 as well. The chain uses TRBV6-5 and TRBJ2-7, with 8 bases fitting TRBD1. This CDR3 contains 13 residues. With V trimmed by 2 bases and J by 6 bases, 3 bases remained unmatched. CDR1 is MNHEY and CDR2 is SVGAGI in the germline V gene. The CDR3 here is CASSYGRGREQYF. CDR3 sequence (DNA): TGTGCCAGCAGTTACGGCAGGGGGCGCGAGCAGTACTTC.

This clone was seen only once. The V and J genes are TRBV29-1 and TRBJ2-5, with TRBD1 identical over 10 bases. The V gene's germline CDR1 is SQVTM and CDR2 ANQGSEA. V lost 7 bases, J lost 4 bases, and 12 bases stayed unmatched. This CDR3 has 15 amino acids. CDR3 coding DNA: TGCAGCGCCATGACTCCGGGACAGGGGTCAGAGACCCAGTACTTC. Protein product: CSAMTPGQGSETQYF.

The genes are TRBV7-9 and TRBJ2-1; weak D call: TRBD1 (6 bases). The CDR3 totals 12 residues. Germline V gives CDR1 SEHNR, CDR2 FQNEAQ (reference sequence). V was cut by 4 bases and J by 8 bases, with 9 bases left in between. DNA of the CDR3: TGTGCCAGCAGCTGGGGGCCCTATGAGCAGTTCTTC. It translates to CASSWGPYEQFF.

This chain joins TRBV5-4 and TRBJ2-3; 7 nucleotides agree with TRBD2. Germline CDR1 reads SGHNT; CDR2 reads YYREEE (reference sequence). There are 16 residues in the CDR3. J was trimmed by 3 bases and V by 0 bases; bases with no gene match: 7. The CDR3 coding sequence is TGTGCCAGCAGCTTGGGCGGCGGGAGTGGTACAGATACGCAGTATTTT. Protein: CASSLGGGSGTDTQYF.

This chain links TRBV27 with TRBJ1-1; no definite D call. There are 16 residues in the CDR3. Germline CDR1 MNHEY, CDR2 SMNVEV (reference sequence). V was clipped by 3 bases and J by 5 bases, with 19 bases between them. The CDR3 region is CASSFRAGLVGTEAFF. The CDR3 coding sequence is TGTGCCAGCAGTTTCCGGGCAGGACTGGTGGGGACTGAAGCTTTCTTT.

V gene TRBV6-2 or TRBV6-3 combines with J gene TRBJ2-3; the match to TRBD2 covers 11 bases. The CDR3 has 17 residues. Germline CDR1 reads MNHEY; CDR2 reads SVGEGT. Trimming at V came to 5 bases and at J to 0 bases, leaving 7 bases not matched to a gene. The CDR3 region is CASSRRLAGSSTDTQYF. In DNA form, the CDR3 reads TGTGCCAGCAGTCGCCGACTAGCGGGGTCTAGCACAGATACGCAGTATTTT.

This chain uses TRBV4-2 with TRBJ1-2; 10 positions agree with TRBD1. This CDR3 has 14 residues. Germline V gene lookup returns CDR1 LGHNA and CDR2 YNFKEQ. With V trimmed by 4 bases and J by 5 bases, 4 bases remained unmatched. The CDR3 nucleotides are TGTGCCAGCAGCCCGGGACAGGGGAGTTATGGCTACACCTTC. This translates into CASSPGQGSYGYTF.

This chain joins TRBV6-6 and TRBJ1-1; D unresolved. V lost 4 bases to trimming and J lost 5 bases, with 8 bases between them. The CDR3 is 12 residues long. Germline values: CDR1 MNHNY, CDR2 SVGAGI (reference sequence). The CDR3 is CASSFPGTEAFF. CDR3 nucleotide sequence: TGTGCCAGCAGTTTCCCGGGAACTGAAGCTTTCTTT.

CDR3 nucleotide sequence: TGTGCCAGCCTTAAGCGGGGGGGTTACAATGAGCAGTTCTTC. This gives the protein CASLKRGGYNEQFF. This sequence joins TRBV28 and TRBJ2-1, with TRBD2 matching over 10 bases. Per the germline V gene, CDR1 is MDHEN and CDR2 is SYDVKM. J was trimmed by 4 bases and V by 8 bases; bases with no gene match: 5. The CDR3 has 14 residues.

V and J are TRBV4-2 and TRBJ2-7; 7 positions match TRBD2. Per the germline V gene, CDR1 is LGHNA and CDR2 is YNFKEQ. V shed 0 bases, J shed 2 bases, and the junction held 7 bases outside the gene matches. The CDR3 is made up of 16 amino acids. The CDR3 reads CASSQEFGLAAYEQYF. CDR3 nucleotide sequence: TGTGCCAGCAGCCAAGAGTTCGGGCTAGCGGCCTACGAGCAGTACTTC.

The rearrangement uses TRBV3-1 (or the pseudogene TRBV3-2) and TRBJ2-1; tentative D call: TRBD2 (6 bases). The CDR3 sequence is 13 residues long. Germline CDR1 reads LGHDT; CDR2 reads YNNKEL (reference sequence). V shed 4 bases and J shed 9 bases, with 13 bases lying between them. CDR3 sequence (DNA): TGTGCCAGCAGCCCCGGGGCGGGGAGTGAGCAGTTCTTC. Its protein product is CASSPGAGSEQFF.

The rearrangement uses TRBV20-1 and TRBJ2-2, with D perhaps matching TRBD2 (6 bases). V lost 3 bases and J 8 bases, leaving 13 bases between the germline ends. Germline CDR1 reads DFQATT; CDR2 reads SNEGSKA (reference sequence). The CDR3 covers 13 residues. For the CDR3, the DNA is TGCAGTGCTAGTCCGGGACTTGCGGGGGAGCTGTTTTTT. Its translation is CSASPGLAGELFF.

CDR3: CASSSLYTGTEAFF. The CDR3 DNA follows: TGTGCCAGCAGCTCACTATACACAGGGACTGAAGCTTTCTTT. The rearrangement uses TRBV7-2 and TRBJ1-1; D may be TRBD1 (6 bases). This CDR3 spans 14 amino acids. Germline CDR1 and CDR2: SGHTA and FQGNSA. Between the trimmed V and J ends, which lost 4 bases and 5 bases, there was a span of 14 bases.

This chain links TRBV6-6 with TRBJ2-5, with 7 bases lining up with TRBD2. The CDR3 is 16 amino acids. V lost 0 bases, J lost 2 bases, and 6 bases stayed unmatched. Germline-derived CDR1 and CDR2 are MNHNY and SVGAGI (reference sequence). CDR3 in DNA: TGTGCCAGCAGTTACTCTCCAGGGAGGGGACAAGAGACCCAGTACTTC. Translating it yields CASSYSPGRGQETQYF.

CDR3 in amino acids: CASSATTRKSYEQYF. The DNA of the CDR3 is TGTGCCAGTAGTGCAACGACTAGGAAGAGCTACGAGCAGTACTTC. The V and J genes are TRBV19 and TRBJ2-7; weak D call: TRBD2 (6 bases). The V end lost 5 bases, the J end lost 3 bases, and 17 bases lay between the germline ends. CDR1 LNHDA and CDR2 SQIVND come from the germline V gene (reference sequence). CDR3 length: 15 amino acids.

This chain connects TRBV5-1 to TRBJ2-7; no firm D call. Trimming cost V 4 bases and J 1 base, with 15 bases left between them. Germline assignment: CDR1 SGHRS and CDR2 YFSETQ. CDR3 length equals 15 residues. The CDR3 loop is CASSPHVSSSYEQYF. CDR3 bases: TGCGCCAGCAGCCCGCATGTGAGTAGTTCCTACGAGCAGTACTTC.

This clone was detected many times. The V call is TRBV4-3, the J call TRBJ1-4; the D gene is possibly TRBD1 (6 bases). Deletions cut 1 base from V and 3 bases from J, with 6 bases between. CDR3 length: 14 residues. The V gene's germline CDR1 is LGHNA and CDR2 YSLEER. In DNA, the CDR3 is TGCGCCAGCAGCCAAGGGACAGCTAATGAAAAACTGTTTTTT. Protein: CASSQGTANEKLFF.

V gene TRBV30 combines with J gene TRBJ2-7, with 9 nucleotides matching TRBD1. This CDR3 region has 13 residues. V was pared by 2 bases and J by 4 bases, with 3 bases of the junction left unmatched. Germline assignment: CDR1 GTSNPN and CDR2 SVGIG (reference sequence). CDR3 nucleotides: TGTGCCTGGAGTAAAGACAGGGGGTACGAGCAGTACTTC. It yields the protein CAWSKDRGYEQYF.

The chain is built from TRBV27 and TRBJ2-5; D perhaps matches TRBD1 (6 bases). The germline gives CDR1 MNHEY, CDR2 SMNVEV (reference sequence). CDR3 size: 13 residues. Trimming left V 5 bases short and J 5 bases short, with 12 bases between. The CDR3: CASSPGTRETQYF. The CDR3 DNA follows: TGTGCCAGCAGTCCCGGGACACGGGAGACCCAGTACTTC.

This chain links TRBV13 with TRBJ2-5; 16 bases agree with TRBD2. Per the germline V gene, CDR1 is PRHDT and CDR2 is FYEKMQ (reference sequence). The CDR3 covers 19 residues. V gave up 5 bases and J gave up 4 bases; unmatched junction bases: 13. The CDR3 bases are TGTGCCAGCAGCCCGCAACCGGGACTAGCGGGAGGGCCGACAGAGACCCAGTACTTC. This translates into CASSPQPGLAGGPTETQYF.

This clone was detected once. The chain employs TRBV19 and TRBJ2-7; 7 bases agree with TRBD1. The J segment lost 3 bases and the V segment lost 2 bases, leaving 7 bases of the junction unmatched. From germline, CDR1 is LNHDA and CDR2 SQIVND (reference sequence). The CDR3 runs to 15 residues. The CDR3, as DNA: TGTGCCAGTAGTATATCTCCCGGGACAGACTACGAGCAGTACTTC. Its translation: CASSISPGTDYEQYF. The full variable domain, with the rest looked up from reference TRBV19 and TRBJ2-7, is DGGITQSPKYLFRKEGQNVTLSCEQNLNHDAMYWYRQDPGQGLRLIYYSQIVNDFQKGDIAEGYSVSREKKESFPLTVTSAQKNPTAFYLCASSISPGTDYEQYFGPGTRLTVT.

The V gene is TRBV5-1, the J gene TRBJ2-5; D ambiguous. This CDR3 comprises 14 residues. V gave up 2 bases and J gave up 1 base, with 9 bases separating them. Per germline, CDR1 SGHRS and CDR2 YFSETQ. CDR3 sequence reads: CASSFPTGQETQYF. The CDR3 DNA sequence: TGCGCCAGCAGCTTCCCGACGGGCCAAGAGACCCAGTACTTC.

J is TRBJ2-5 and V is TRBV4-2, with 7 bases lining up with TRBD1. V trimming: 1 base; J trimming: 3 bases; junction bases outside the gene matches: 5. The CDR3 spans 15 residues. Germline CDR1 is LGHNA and CDR2 is YNFKEQ. The CDR3, as DNA: TGTGCCAGCAGCCAAGCCCGGACAGGAAAAGAGACCCAGTACTTC. Translated, it gives CASSQARTGKETQYF.

This clone was seen a handful of times. This chain connects TRBV19 to TRBJ1-2; D unclear. Germline values: CDR1 LNHDA, CDR2 SQIVND (reference sequence). V lost 1 base and J 7 bases, leaving 19 bases between the germline ends. The length of the CDR3 is 16 residues. The CDR3 nucleotides read TGTGCCAGTAGTATAGCGGCGGCGGATTATACGGGTGGCTACACCTTC. It codes for CASSIAAADYTGGYTF. Filled out from reference TRBV19 and TRBJ1-2, the complete variable domain reads DGGITQSPKYLFRKEGQNVTLSCEQNLNHDAMYWYRQDPGQGLRLIYYSQIVNDFQKGDIAEGYSVSREKKESFPLTVTSAQKNPTAFYLCASSIAAADYTGGYTFGSGTRLTVV.

The chain joins TRBV28 to TRBJ2-7; 11 nucleotides align to TRBD1. CDR3 size: 15 residues. The J segment lost 3 bases and the V segment lost 6 bases, leaving 7 bases of the junction unmatched. CDR1 and CDR2 (germline): MDHEN, SYDVKM. The CDR3 DNA reads as TGTGCCAGCAGCCCCCCCGGGACAGGGGGCTACGAGCAGTACTTC. Protein product: CASSPPGTGGYEQYF.

The chain links TRBV7-2 to TRBJ2-3; TRBD2 matches 10 bases. The CDR3 runs 17 residues. V was clipped by 0 bases and J by 2 bases; unmatched bases: 5. Germline-derived CDR1 and CDR2 are SGHTA and FQGNSA. CDR3 residues: CASSLAGTSGNTDTQYF. In DNA, the CDR3 is TGTGCCAGCAGCTTAGCGGGAACTAGCGGGAACACAGATACGCAGTATTTT.